This T cell receptor beta chain emerged from a study of blood T cell repertoires in COVID-19. Original handling: From reference gene primer amplification, estimates of nucleated cell counts were derived. Only in-frame clones appear in the TCRdb table, and some are missing; sequencing was by immunoSEQ multiplex PCR. V, J and clone size are taken as reported in that table, and D and trimming were inferred from the DNA itself. Among roughly 150,000 clones, around 89% were seen once, and the ten largest hold approximately 11%. The germline gives CDR1 SGHRS, CDR2 YFSETQ. V shed 0 bases and J 4 bases; nucleotides not matched to a gene: 2. The CDR3 loop spans 15 amino acids.

This clonotype originated in a woman of 80 years or more with acute or convalescent COVID-19. The chain has TRBV5-1 and TRBJ2-2, with 8 positions matching TRBD2. The sample consisted of peripheral blood. The CDR3: CASSLGGGTTGELFF. The CDR3 DNA reads as TGCGCCAGCAGCTTGGGCGGGGGGACCACCGGGGAGCTGTTTTTT.